This passage covers 20 T cell receptor beta chains from one sample sequenced in a study of post-analysis software for immune sequencing data. These receptors have no known antigen. Overall study results and limits: Among 5 or 6 TRBV segments more frequent in patients than controls were TRBV5-6, TRBV5-1 and TRBV20-1.

Sequencing libraries made from TCR beta cDNA carried unique molecular identifiers. TCRdb re-analysed the PCR reads in MiXCR, keeping a single row per CDR3 protein. This table holds roughly 870,000 distinct CDR3 sequences, approximately 50% found once. The source material was blood. The receptors here all came from a girl aged 5-17 years with multiple sclerosis.

The chain carries TRBV20-1 and TRBJ2-3; D is possibly TRBD1 (6 bases). The germline CDR1 and CDR2 sequences are DFQATT and SNEGSKA (reference sequence). The CDR3 is 16 residues long. V dropped 0 bases and J dropped 1 base, with 14 bases sitting between them. The CDR3 DNA is TGCAGTGCTAGAGATTGGAAACAGGGCCGCACAGATACGCAGTATTTT. Residues: CSARDWKQGRTDTQYF.

The CDR3 DNA follows: TGCAGTGCCGTAGGGGGGGCTGGAACTGAAGCTTTCTTT. It codes for CSAVGGAGTEAFF. The chain joins TRBV20-1 to TRBJ1-1, with D maybe TRBD1 (6 bases). Germline loops: CDR1 DFQATT, CDR2 SNEGSKA (reference sequence). The CDR3 loop spans 13 amino acids. V gave up 6 bases and J gave up 5 bases, with 16 bases separating them.

The rearrangement links TRBV20-1 to TRBJ1-5, with D uncertain. V was clipped by 4 bases and J by 4 bases, with 14 bases between them. Germline V gene lookup returns CDR1 DFQATT and CDR2 SNEGSKA (reference sequence). The CDR3 is made up of 14 amino acids. Here the CDR3 reads CSATRAGSNQPQHF. The DNA of the CDR3 is TGCAGTGCTACAAGGGCTGGGTCTAATCAGCCCCAGCATTTT.

There are a few counts of this clonotype. The genes are TRBV6-2 or TRBV6-3 and TRBJ2-7; D gene ambiguous. Germline CDR1 is MNHEY and CDR2 is SVGEGT. The V end was cut by 0 bases, the J end by 3 bases, with 9 bases between. This CDR3 region has 14 residues. The chain's CDR3 is CASSYSSPRYEQYF. In DNA, the CDR3 is TGTGCCAGCAGTTACTCAAGCCCCCGCTACGAGCAGTACTTC.

This clonotype was detected a few times. The chain joins TRBV7-8 to TRBJ2-1; D might be TRBD1 or TRBD2, each matching 5 bases. The CDR3 covers 13 residues. The germline V and J ends were trimmed by 5 bases and 12 bases, with 17 bases remaining between them. The germline V gene encodes CDR1 SGHVS and CDR2 FQNEAQ. Written as DNA, the CDR3 is TGTGCCAGCAGCGGGACCCCTGGGACGATGCAGTTCTTC. Amino acid sequence: CASSGTPGTMQFF.

CDR3 in amino acids: CSAGPWTDSYEQYF. CDR3 DNA: TGCAGTGCTGGACCGTGGACTGACTCCTACGAGCAGTACTTC. This rearrangement joins TRBV20-1 to TRBJ2-4, with a weak D call TRBD2 (5 bases). The DNA end favors TRBJ2-7, so the J call may be wrong. The germline V gene has CDR1 DFQATT and CDR2 SNEGSKA (reference sequence). This CDR3 is 14 amino acids long.

This clonotype is a singleton in its sample. The rearrangement joins TRBV12-5 to TRBJ2-4, with 11 bases that match TRBD2. With the DNA end fitting TRBJ2-7 better, the J assignment may be wrong. CDR1 and CDR2 (germline): LGHNT, FRNRAP. This CDR3 is 18 amino acids long. In nucleotides, the CDR3 is TGTGCTAGTGGTTTGGTACCTTCGACTAGCGGGGCCTCCTACGAGCAGTACTTC. Amino acids: CASGLVPSTSGASYEQYF.

V is TRBV5-4 and J is TRBJ2-3; D remains unclear. The CDR3 consists of 15 residues. Per the germline V gene, CDR1 is SGHNT and CDR2 is YYREEE (reference sequence). The V end lost 4 bases, the J end lost 4 bases, and 16 bases lay between the germline ends. The CDR3 here is CASSHSWATADTQYF. The CDR3 DNA sequence: TGTGCCAGCAGCCATTCCTGGGCTACGGCAGATACGCAGTATTTT.

The V and J genes are TRBV5-1 and TRBJ1-2, with D maybe TRBD1 (6 bases). Per the germline V gene, CDR1 is SGHRS and CDR2 is YFSETQ. The V and J ends lost 2 bases and 2 bases respectively, with 13 bases between them. The CDR3 is made up of 15 amino acids. DNA for the CDR3: TGCGCCAGCAGCTTCTTTGGGGGCGAAAACTATGGCTACACCTTC. This encodes CASSFFGGENYGYTF.

The chain uses TRBV20-1 and TRBJ2-7; D unclear. Germline-derived CDR1 and CDR2 are DFQATT and SNEGSKA (reference sequence). Trimming stripped 5 bases from V and 1 base from J, with 9 bases between. The CDR3 totals 12 residues. CDR3 nucleotides: TGCAGTGCTCCCCTGGGGTCCTACGAGCAGTACTTC. This translates into CSAPLGSYEQYF.

This chain joins TRBV14 and TRBJ2-5, with D perhaps TRBD2 (6 bases). The DNA end is a closer match to TRBJ2-7, so the J assignment may be wrong. Germline CDR1 and CDR2: SGHDN and FVKESK. The CDR3 runs to 15 residues. CDR3 loop: CASSQAVSGVYEQYF. CDR3 nucleotide sequence: TGTGCCAGCAGCCAAGCGGTTTCGGGAGTCTACGAGCAGTACTTC.

The chain links TRBV2 to TRBJ2-3; D may be TRBD2 (6 bases). The CDR3 totals 15 residues. Trimming removed 3 bases from V and 2 bases from J, with 12 bases in between. Germline CDR1 SNHLY, CDR2 FYNNEI. CDR3: CASSDRGLNTDTQYF. CDR3 sequence (DNA): TGTGCCAGCAGTGATCGAGGACTAAACACAGATACGCAGTATTTT.

The rearrangement joins TRBV10-3 to TRBJ1-2, with D perhaps matching TRBD1 (5 bases). Germline values: CDR1 ENHRY, CDR2 SYGVKD. The CDR3 is made up of 13 amino acids. Trimming removed 2 bases from V and 8 bases from J, with 12 bases in between. CDR3 DNA: TGTGCCATCAGTGAGCCCAGGGAGGGGGGCTACACCTTC. Protein sequence: CAISEPREGGYTF.

The chain employs TRBV5-6 and TRBJ1-2; no clear D gene. Germline CDR1 is SGHDT and CDR2 is YYEEEE. CDR3 length: 14 amino acids. The V gene lost 0 bases and the J gene lost 4 bases, with 10 bases spanning the gap. The CDR3, as DNA: TGTGCCAGCAGCTTGGCCGGGGTCAGCTATGGCTACACCTTC. Translating it yields CASSLAGVSYGYTF.

About this clonotype: The junction does not match germline at one end; this may be a read error. The chain combines TRBV12-3 or TRBV12-4 with TRBJ2-5; the match to TRBD2 covers 11 bases. The J call may be incorrect, as the DNA end agrees better with TRBJ2-7. This CDR3 spans 15 amino acids. The CDR3 sequence: CASSWGTSGFYEQYF. CDR3 in DNA: TGCGCCAGCAGTTGGGGGACTAGCGGTTTCTACGAGCAGTACTTC.

The V gene is TRBV7-6, the J gene TRBJ2-1; D possibly corresponds to TRBD2 (6 bases). Trimming took 3 bases from V and 7 from J, leaving 16 bases between them. The germline V gene has CDR1 SGHVS and CDR2 FNYEAQ. The CDR3 is 15 residues long. The CDR3 sequence is CASSLTPGGRNEQFF. DNA of the CDR3: TGTGCCAGCAGCTTGACCCCCGGGGGAAGGAATGAGCAGTTCTTC. Using reference TRBV7-6 and TRBJ2-1 for the parts outside the CDR3, the full variable domain is GAGVSQSPRYKVTKRGQDVALRCDPISGHVSLYWYRQALGQGPEFLTYFNYEAQQDKSGLPNDRFSAERPEGSISTLTIQRTEQRDSAMYRCASSLTPGGRNEQFFGPGTRLTVL.

V usage is TRBV20-1 and J usage is TRBJ2-4; weak D call: TRBD2 (5 bases). The J call may be incorrect, as the DNA end agrees better with TRBJ2-7. There are 10 residues in the CDR3. CDR1 and CDR2 from the germline V gene are DFQATT and SNEGSKA (reference sequence). The CDR3 sequence is CSASRGEQYF. The CDR3 DNA reads TGCAGTGCTAGTCGGGGCGAGCAGTACTTC.

The V call is TRBV14, the J call TRBJ2-1; no firm D call. CDR3 length equals 16 residues. Germline loops: CDR1 SGHDN, CDR2 FVKESK. The ends were cut back, 1 base at V and 4 bases at J, with 14 bases in the middle. The CDR3 loop is CASSQVIGTEYNEQFF. The CDR3 nucleotides are TGTGCCAGCAGCCAAGTCATCGGAACGGAGTACAATGAGCAGTTCTTC.

The gene calls are TRBV20-1 and TRBJ2-5, with 9 positions matching TRBD2. J gave up 5 bases and V 2 bases, and 12 bases lay outside the gene matches. The germline V gene has CDR1 DFQATT and CDR2 SNEGSKA (reference sequence). The CDR3 is made up of 16 amino acids. The CDR3, as DNA: TGCAGTGCTAGACCCACCTTGCGGGGGGGCCGTGAGACCCAGTACTTC. This translates into CSARPTLRGGRETQYF.

Written as DNA, the CDR3 is TGCAGTGCCCCACCCTTTCAGACTCCTAGCTCCTACGAGCAGTACTTC. It codes for CSAPPFQTPSSYEQYF. The chain recombines TRBV20-1 with TRBJ2-7; D remains unclear. The germline V and J ends were trimmed by 6 bases and 0 bases, with 21 bases remaining between them. Germline CDR1 DFQATT, CDR2 SNEGSKA (reference sequence). The CDR3 totals 16 residues.